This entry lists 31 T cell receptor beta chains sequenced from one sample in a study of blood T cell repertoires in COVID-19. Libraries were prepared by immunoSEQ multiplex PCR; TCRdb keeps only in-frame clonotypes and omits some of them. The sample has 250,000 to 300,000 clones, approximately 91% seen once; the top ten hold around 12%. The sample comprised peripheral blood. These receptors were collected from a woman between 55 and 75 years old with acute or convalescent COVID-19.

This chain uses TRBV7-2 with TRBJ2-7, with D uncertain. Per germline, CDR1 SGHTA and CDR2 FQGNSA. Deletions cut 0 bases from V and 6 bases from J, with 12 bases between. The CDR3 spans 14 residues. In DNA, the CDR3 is TGTGCCAGCAGCTTAGCAATGAGGCCAGTCGAGCAGTACTTC. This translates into CASSLAMRPVEQYF.

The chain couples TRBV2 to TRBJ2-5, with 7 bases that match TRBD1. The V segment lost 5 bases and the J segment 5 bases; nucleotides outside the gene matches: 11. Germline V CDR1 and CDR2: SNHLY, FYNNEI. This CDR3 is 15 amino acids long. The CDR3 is CASSLAQGSVETQYF. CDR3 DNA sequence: TGTGCCAGCAGTCTTGCACAGGGGAGTGTTGAGACCCAGTACTTC.

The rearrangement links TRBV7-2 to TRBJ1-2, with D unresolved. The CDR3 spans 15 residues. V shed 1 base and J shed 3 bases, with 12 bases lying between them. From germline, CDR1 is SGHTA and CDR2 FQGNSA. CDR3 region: CASSLDLGSHYGYTF. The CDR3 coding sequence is TGTGCCAGCAGCTTAGATTTGGGCAGCCACTATGGCTACACCTTC.

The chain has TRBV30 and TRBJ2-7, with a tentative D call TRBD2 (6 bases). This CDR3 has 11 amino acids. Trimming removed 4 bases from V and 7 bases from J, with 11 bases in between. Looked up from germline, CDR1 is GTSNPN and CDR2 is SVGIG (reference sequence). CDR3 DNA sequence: TGTGCCTGGACGACGGGGGTAGAGCAGTACTTC. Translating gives CAWTTGVEQYF.

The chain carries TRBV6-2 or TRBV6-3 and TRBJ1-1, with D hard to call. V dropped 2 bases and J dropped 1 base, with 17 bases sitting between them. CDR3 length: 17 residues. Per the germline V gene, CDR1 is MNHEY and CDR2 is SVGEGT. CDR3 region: CASSYEAGASWNTEAFF. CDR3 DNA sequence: TGTGCCAGCAGTTACGAGGCGGGCGCCTCTTGGAACACTGAAGCTTTCTTT.

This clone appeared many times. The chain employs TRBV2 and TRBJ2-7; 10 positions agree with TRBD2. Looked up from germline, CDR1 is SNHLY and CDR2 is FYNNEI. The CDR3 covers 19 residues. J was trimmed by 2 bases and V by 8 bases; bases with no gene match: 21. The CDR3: CASPRVPPLGLAEAYEQYF. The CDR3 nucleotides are TGTGCCAGCCCAAGGGTGCCCCCTCTCGGACTAGCGGAAGCCTACGAGCAGTACTTC.

This CDR3 reads CASSQDNLVYGYTF. CDR3 bases: TGTGCCAGCAGCCAAGATAATCTCGTCTATGGCTACACCTTC. The rearrangement joins TRBV4-2 to TRBJ1-2; D remains unclear. CDR1 LGHNA and CDR2 YNFKEQ come from the germline V gene. CDR3 length equals 14 residues. V was cut by 0 bases and J by 4 bases, with 9 bases left in between.

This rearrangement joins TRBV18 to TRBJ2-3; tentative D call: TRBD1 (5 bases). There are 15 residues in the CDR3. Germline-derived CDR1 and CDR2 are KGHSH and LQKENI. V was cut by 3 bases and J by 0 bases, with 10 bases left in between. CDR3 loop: CASSPRATSTDTQYF. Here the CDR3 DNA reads TGTGCCAGCTCACCCAGGGCGACTAGCACAGATACGCAGTATTTT.

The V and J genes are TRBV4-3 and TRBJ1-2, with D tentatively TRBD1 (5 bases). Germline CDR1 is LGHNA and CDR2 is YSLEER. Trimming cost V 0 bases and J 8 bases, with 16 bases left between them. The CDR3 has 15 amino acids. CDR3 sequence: CASSQDVLGGYGYTF. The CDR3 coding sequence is TGCGCCAGCAGCCAAGACGTATTGGGGGGGTACGGCTACACCTTC.

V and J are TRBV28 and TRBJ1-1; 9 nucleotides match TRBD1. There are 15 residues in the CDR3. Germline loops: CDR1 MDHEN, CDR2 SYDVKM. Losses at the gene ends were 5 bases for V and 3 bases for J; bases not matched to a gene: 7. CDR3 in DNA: TGTGCCAGCAGTCCCGCCAACAGGGGGCACACTGAAGCTTTCTTT. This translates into CASSPANRGHTEAFF.

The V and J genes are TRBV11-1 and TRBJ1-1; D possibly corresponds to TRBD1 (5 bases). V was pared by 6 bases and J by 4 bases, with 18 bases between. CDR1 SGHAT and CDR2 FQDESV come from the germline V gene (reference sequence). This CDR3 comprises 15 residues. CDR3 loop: CASRSSRRGGTEAFF. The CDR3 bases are TGTGCCAGCAGGTCCTCCAGAAGGGGAGGCACTGAAGCTTTCTTT. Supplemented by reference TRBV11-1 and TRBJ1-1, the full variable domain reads EAEVAQSPRYKITEKSQAVAFWCDPISGHATLYWYRQILGQGPELLVQFQDESVVDDSQLPKDRFSAERLKGVDSTLKIQPAELGDSAMYLCASRSSRRGGTEAFFGQGTRLTVV.

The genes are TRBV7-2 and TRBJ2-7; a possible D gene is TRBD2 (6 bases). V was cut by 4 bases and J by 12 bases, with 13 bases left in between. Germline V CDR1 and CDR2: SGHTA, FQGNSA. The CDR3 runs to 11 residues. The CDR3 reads CASSSRTTLYF. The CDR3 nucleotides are TGTGCCAGCAGCTCTCGGACTACGTTGTACTTC.

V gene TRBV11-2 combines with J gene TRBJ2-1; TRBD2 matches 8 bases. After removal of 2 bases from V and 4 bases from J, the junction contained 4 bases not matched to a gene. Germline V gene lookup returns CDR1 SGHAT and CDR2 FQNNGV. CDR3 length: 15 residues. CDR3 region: CASSLKSGGYNEQFF. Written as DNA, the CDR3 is TGTGCCAGCAGCTTAAAGAGCGGGGGATACAATGAGCAGTTCTTC.

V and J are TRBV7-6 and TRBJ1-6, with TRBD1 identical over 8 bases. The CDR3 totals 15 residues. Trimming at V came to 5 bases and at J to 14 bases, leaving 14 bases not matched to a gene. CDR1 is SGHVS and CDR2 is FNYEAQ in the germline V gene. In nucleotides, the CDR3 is TGTGCCAGCAGCCTGACGACAGGGGCACTTATGGCCCTCCACTTT. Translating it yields CASSLTTGALMALHF.

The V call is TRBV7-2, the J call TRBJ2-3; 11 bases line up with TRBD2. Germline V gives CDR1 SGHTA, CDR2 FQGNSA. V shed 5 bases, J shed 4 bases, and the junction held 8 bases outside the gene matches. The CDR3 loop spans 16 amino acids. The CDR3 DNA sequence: TGTGCCAGCAGCCTATTAGCGGGAGGGCCCCCAGATACGCAGTATTTT. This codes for CASSLLAGGPPDTQYF.

CDR3 coding DNA: TGTGCCAGCAGTTTAGCAGGGAATGAAGCTTTCTTT. It translates to CASSLAGNEAFF. The chain has TRBV28 and TRBJ1-1, with a tentative D call TRBD1 (5 bases). V was pared by 2 bases and J by 7 bases, with 8 bases between. Germline loops: CDR1 MDHEN, CDR2 SYDVKM. The length of the CDR3 is 12 residues.

The CDR3 DNA follows: TGTGCCAGCAGCGTAGACGGCAGGGTGGCCGAAGCTTTCTTT. Protein product: CASSVDGRVAEAFF. The rearrangement joins TRBV9 to TRBJ1-1, with D perhaps TRBD1 (5 bases). Looked up from germline, CDR1 is SGDLS and CDR2 is YYNGEE. The CDR3 length is 14 residues. The V end lost 0 bases, the J end lost 8 bases, and 14 bases lay between the germline ends.

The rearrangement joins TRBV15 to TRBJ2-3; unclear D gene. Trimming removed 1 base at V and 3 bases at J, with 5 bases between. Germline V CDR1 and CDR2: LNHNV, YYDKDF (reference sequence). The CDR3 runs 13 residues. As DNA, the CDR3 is TGTGCCACCAGCAGAGTCCCAACAGATACGCAGTATTTT. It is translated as CATSRVPTDTQYF.

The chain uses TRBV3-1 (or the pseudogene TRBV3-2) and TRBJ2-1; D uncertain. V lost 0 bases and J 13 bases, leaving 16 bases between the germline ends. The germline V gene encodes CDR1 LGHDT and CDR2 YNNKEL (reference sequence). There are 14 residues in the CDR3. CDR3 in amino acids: CASSQDGEHPSQFF. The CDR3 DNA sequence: TGTGCCAGCAGCCAAGACGGAGAACACCCATCCCAGTTCTTC.

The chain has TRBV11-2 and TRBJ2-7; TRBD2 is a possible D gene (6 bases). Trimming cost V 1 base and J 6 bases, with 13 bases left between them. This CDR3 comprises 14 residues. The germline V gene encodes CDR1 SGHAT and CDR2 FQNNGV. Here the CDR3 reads CASSLVSGGAEQYF. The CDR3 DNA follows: TGTGCCAGCAGCTTAGTCTCAGGAGGGGCCGAGCAGTACTTC.

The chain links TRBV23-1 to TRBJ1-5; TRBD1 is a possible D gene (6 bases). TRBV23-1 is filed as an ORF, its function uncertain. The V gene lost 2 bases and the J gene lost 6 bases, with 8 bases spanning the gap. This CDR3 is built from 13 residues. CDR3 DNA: TGCGCCAGCAGTCAAACCAGGGGTCAGCCCCAGCATTTT. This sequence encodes CASSQTRGQPQHF.

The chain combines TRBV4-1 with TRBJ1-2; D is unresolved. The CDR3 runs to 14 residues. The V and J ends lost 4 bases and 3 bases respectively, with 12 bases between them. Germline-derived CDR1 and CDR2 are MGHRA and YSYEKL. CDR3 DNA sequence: TGCGCCAGCAGCCCCGAGATGGGCCACTATGGCTACACCTTC. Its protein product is CASSPEMGHYGYTF.

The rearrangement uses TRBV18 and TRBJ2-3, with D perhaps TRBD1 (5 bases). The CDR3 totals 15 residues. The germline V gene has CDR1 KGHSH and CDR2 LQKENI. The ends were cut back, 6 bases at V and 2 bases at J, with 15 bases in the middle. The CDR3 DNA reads TGTGCCAGCTCCCCCGGAATAGGGGACACAGATACGCAGTATTTT. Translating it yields CASSPGIGDTDTQYF. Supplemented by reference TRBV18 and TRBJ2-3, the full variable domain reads NAGVMQNPRHLVRRRGQEARLRCSPMKGHSHVYWYRQLPEEGLKFMVYLQKENIIDESGMPKERFSAEFPKEGPSILRIQQVVRGDSAAYFCASSPGIGDTDTQYFGPGTRLTVL.

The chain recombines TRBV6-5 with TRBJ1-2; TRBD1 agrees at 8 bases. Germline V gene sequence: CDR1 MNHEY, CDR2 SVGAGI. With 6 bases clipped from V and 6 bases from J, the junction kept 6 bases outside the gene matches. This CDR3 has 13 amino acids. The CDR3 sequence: CASRPGTGNGYTF. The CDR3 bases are TGTGCCAGCAGGCCCGGGACAGGAAATGGCTACACCTTC.

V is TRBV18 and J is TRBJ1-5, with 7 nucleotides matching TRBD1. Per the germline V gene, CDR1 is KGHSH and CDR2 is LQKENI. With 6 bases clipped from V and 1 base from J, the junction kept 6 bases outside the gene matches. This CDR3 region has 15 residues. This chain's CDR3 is CASSRGDRSNQPQHF. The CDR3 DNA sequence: TGTGCCAGCTCCCGCGGGGACAGAAGCAATCAGCCCCAGCATTTT.

In DNA form, the CDR3 reads TGTGCCAGCAGGCAGGGATTGACTGGAAACACCATATATTTT. It codes for CASRQGLTGNTIYF. The chain recombines TRBV28 with TRBJ1-3; tentative D call: TRBD1 (5 bases). Looked up from germline, CDR1 is MDHEN and CDR2 is SYDVKM. V was clipped by 6 bases and J by 2 bases, with 11 bases between them. The CDR3 is 14 amino acids.

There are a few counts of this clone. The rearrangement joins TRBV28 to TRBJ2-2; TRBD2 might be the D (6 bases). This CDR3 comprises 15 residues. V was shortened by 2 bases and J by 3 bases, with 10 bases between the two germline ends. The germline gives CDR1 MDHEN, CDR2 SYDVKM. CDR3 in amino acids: CASSLGGQDTGELFF. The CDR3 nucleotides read TGTGCCAGCAGTTTAGGAGGGCAGGACACCGGGGAGCTGTTTTTT. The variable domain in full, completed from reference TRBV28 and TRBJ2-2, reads DVKVTQSSRYLVKRTGEKVFLECVQDMDHENMFWYRQDPGLGLRLIYFSYDVKMKEKGDIPEGYSVSREKKERFSLILESASTNQTSMYLCASSLGGQDTGELFFGEGSRLTVL.

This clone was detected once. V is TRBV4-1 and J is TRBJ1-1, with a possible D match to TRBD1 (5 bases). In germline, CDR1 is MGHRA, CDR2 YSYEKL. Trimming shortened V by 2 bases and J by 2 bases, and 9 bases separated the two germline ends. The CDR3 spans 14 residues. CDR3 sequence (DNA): TGCGCCAGCAGCCAACAGGGAGGTAACACTGAAGCTTTCTTT. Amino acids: CASSQQGGNTEAFF.

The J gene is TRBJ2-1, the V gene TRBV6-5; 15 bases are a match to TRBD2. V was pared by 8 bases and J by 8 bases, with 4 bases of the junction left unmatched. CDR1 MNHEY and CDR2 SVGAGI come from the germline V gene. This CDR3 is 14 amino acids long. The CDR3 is CASWTSGGAHEQFF. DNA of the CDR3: TGTGCCAGCTGGACTAGCGGGGGGGCGCATGAGCAGTTCTTC.

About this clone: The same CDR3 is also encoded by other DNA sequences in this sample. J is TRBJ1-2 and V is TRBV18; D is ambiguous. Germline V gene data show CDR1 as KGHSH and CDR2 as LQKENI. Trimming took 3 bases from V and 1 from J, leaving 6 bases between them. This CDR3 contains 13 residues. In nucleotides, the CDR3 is TGTGCCAGCTCACCGGGCAGTAACTATGGCTACACCTTC. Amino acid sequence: CASSPGSNYGYTF.

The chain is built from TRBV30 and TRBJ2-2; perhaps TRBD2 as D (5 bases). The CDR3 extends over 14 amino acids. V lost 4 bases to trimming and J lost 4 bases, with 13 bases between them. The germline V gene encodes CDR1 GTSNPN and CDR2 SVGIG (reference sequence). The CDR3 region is CAWTVGVGTGELFF. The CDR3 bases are TGTGCCTGGACCGTGGGAGTGGGCACCGGGGAGCTGTTTTTT.